The 21 T cell receptor beta chains below all came from one sample that was sequenced in a study of blood T cell repertoires in COVID-19. Some clones are missing from TCRdb's copy, which holds only in-frame ones; the method was immunoSEQ multiplex PCR. The table has over 25,000 clones, nearly 80% seen once. Sequenced material: peripheral blood. The receptors stem from an elderly man with acute or convalescent COVID-19.

A single count supports this clone. The chain couples TRBV7-2 to TRBJ2-5; D perhaps matches TRBD1 (6 bases). Germline V gene lookup returns CDR1 SGHTA and CDR2 FQGNSA. CDR3 size: 14 residues. The V end was cut by 4 bases, the J end by 5 bases, with 14 bases between. In nucleotides, the CDR3 is TGTGCCAGCAGCTGGGGGCAGGGGCATGAGACCCAGTACTTC. This sequence encodes CASSWGQGHETQYF. The variable domain in full, completed from reference TRBV7-2 and TRBJ2-5, reads GAGVSQSPSNKVTEKGKDVELRCDPISGHTALYWYRQSLGQGLEFLIYFQGNSAPDKSGLPSDRFSAERTGGSVSTLTIQRTQQEDSAVYLCASSWGQGHETQYFGPGTRLLVL.

The chain uses TRBV20-1 and TRBJ2-7; D remains unclear. V was cut by 1 base and J by 5 bases, with 6 bases left in between. The CDR3 covers 11 residues. The V gene's germline CDR1 is DFQATT and CDR2 SNEGSKA (reference sequence). For the CDR3, the DNA is TGCAGTGCTAGAGCATTCCACGAGCAGTACTTC. As protein: CSARAFHEQYF.

This chain joins TRBV19 and TRBJ2-7; weak D call: TRBD2 (8 bases). From germline, CDR1 is LNHDA and CDR2 SQIVND (reference sequence). This CDR3 spans 12 amino acids. Trimming took 4 bases from V and 12 from J, leaving 16 bases between them. In nucleotides, the CDR3 is TGTGCCAGTAGTAACCGGGAGGGGGCGTTGTACTTC. It is translated as CASSNREGALYF.

V is TRBV3-1 (or the pseudogene TRBV3-2) and J is TRBJ2-1; D unresolved. V gave up 3 bases and J gave up 7 bases, with 10 bases separating them. This CDR3 is 13 amino acids long. Germline CDR1 is LGHDT and CDR2 is YNNKEL (reference sequence). CDR3: CASSHGARNEQFF. CDR3 sequence (DNA): TGTGCCAGCAGCCACGGAGCGAGGAATGAGCAGTTCTTC.

The chain joins TRBV6-6 to TRBJ2-5, with 7 bases fitting TRBD2. V lost 5 bases, J lost 4 bases, and 7 bases stayed unmatched. In germline, CDR1 is MNHNY, CDR2 SVGAGI (reference sequence). The CDR3 spans 14 residues. For the CDR3, the DNA is TGTGCCAGCAGTAACTTTCCGGGGGGAGAGACCCAGTACTTC. Amino acids: CASSNFPGGETQYF.

V and J are TRBV6-5 and TRBJ2-7, with 7 bases aligning to TRBD2. Germline loops: CDR1 MNHEY, CDR2 SVGAGI. The CDR3 is made up of 14 amino acids. The V and J ends lost 6 bases and 0 bases, in that order; junction bases with no gene match: 5. The CDR3 reads CASRWGGSSYEQYF. CDR3 in DNA: TGTGCCAGCAGATGGGGGGGGAGCTCCTACGAGCAGTACTTC.

The chain recombines TRBV6-5 with TRBJ2-4; unclear D gene. V was trimmed by 4 bases and J by 5 bases, leaving 12 bases between them. Germline V CDR1 and CDR2: MNHEY, SVGAGI. CDR3 length equals 14 residues. The CDR3 DNA follows: TGTGCCAGCAGTTCGCCTCTCCGGGAAAACATTCAGTACTTC. Translated: CASSSPLRENIQYF.

This clone showed up just once. This chain uses TRBV4-3 with TRBJ2-1, with a possible D match to TRBD2 (6 bases). Germline CDR1 and CDR2: LGHNA and YSLEER. Trimming left V 2 bases short and J 0 bases short, with 14 bases between. The CDR3 loop spans 17 amino acids. CDR3 sequence reads: CASSQFWGTFSYNEQFF. In DNA, the CDR3 is TGCGCCAGCAGCCAATTTTGGGGGACTTTCTCCTACAATGAGCAGTTCTTC.

The rearrangement joins TRBV3-1 (or the pseudogene TRBV3-2) to TRBJ2-5; 10 nucleotides match TRBD2. This CDR3 comprises 15 residues. V lost 2 bases to trimming and J lost 7 bases; unmatched junction nucleotides: 7. CDR1 is LGHDT and CDR2 is YNNKEL in the germline V gene (reference sequence). CDR3 sequence (DNA): TGTGCCAGCAGCCAAACTAGCGGGGTACCCGGGACCCAGTACTTC. Encoded protein: CASSQTSGVPGTQYF.

This clone has a handful of counts. The chain employs TRBV5-8 and TRBJ1-5, with a tentative D call TRBD1 (5 bases). V was clipped by 4 bases and J by 5 bases, with 25 bases between them. CDR3 length equals 18 residues. CDR1 and CDR2 (germline): SGHTS, YDEGEE. The CDR3 nucleotides are TGTGCCAGCAGCCGCCTCGATTGGGGGGGTGGAGAAGATCAGCCCCAGCATTTT. Its protein is CASSRLDWGGGEDQPQHF.

This chain joins TRBV9 and TRBJ1-1; 9 bases fit TRBD1. Germline CDR1 reads SGDLS; CDR2 reads YYNGEE. This CDR3 region has 15 residues. The V segment lost 4 bases and the J segment 8 bases; nucleotides outside the gene matches: 12. The CDR3 region has the DNA TGTGCCAGCAGCTTATTACAGGGGGCCTCGGGGGAAGCTTTCTTT. Translation gives CASSLLQGASGEAFF.

This clone has only a few counts. The rearrangement joins TRBV18 to TRBJ1-1; tentatively, D is TRBD1 (5 bases). Looked up from germline, CDR1 is KGHSH and CDR2 is LQKENI. The CDR3 is 13 amino acids. Trimming left V 3 bases short and J 7 bases short, with 12 bases between. The CDR3 protein is CASSPQGALEAFF. The CDR3 nucleotides are TGTGCCAGCTCACCGCAAGGGGCGCTTGAAGCTTTCTTT.

The chain uses TRBV5-4 and TRBJ2-7; 7 bases fit TRBD1. The CDR3 contains 13 residues. After removal of 2 bases from V and 3 bases from J, the junction contained 2 bases not matched to a gene. Germline V gene sequence: CDR1 SGHNT, CDR2 YYREEE (reference sequence). The CDR3 coding sequence is TGTGCCAGCAGCTTATCAGGGGGCTACGAGCAGTACTTC. Protein product: CASSLSGGYEQYF.

J is TRBJ2-7 and V is TRBV5-1, with 9 bases lining up with TRBD1. The CDR3 contains 15 residues. The V segment lost 0 bases and the J segment 6 bases; nucleotides outside the gene matches: 7. Germline-derived CDR1 and CDR2 are SGHRS and YFSETQ. The CDR3 DNA sequence: TGCGCCAGCAGCTTGGAGGGACAGGGTCTTGGCGAGCAGTACTTC. It is translated as CASSLEGQGLGEQYF. Supplemented by reference TRBV5-1 and TRBJ2-7, the full variable domain reads KAGVTQTPRYLIKTRGQQVTLSCSPISGHRSVSWYQQTPGQGLQFLFEYFSETQRNKGNFPGRFSGRQFSNSRSEMNVSTLELGDSALYLCASSLEGQGLGEQYFGPGTRLTVT.

The chain combines TRBV5-1 with TRBJ1-2, with D unresolved. The CDR3 is made up of 18 amino acids. Germline assignment: CDR1 SGHRS and CDR2 YFSETQ. V was shortened by 0 bases and J by 4 bases, with 22 bases between the two germline ends. CDR3 nucleotide sequence: TGCGCCAGCAGCTTGGGCCAGGTTTATGCTTCGGCCACCTATGGCTACACCTTC. Translating gives CASSLGQVYASATYGYTF. The entire variable domain, with the rest obtained from reference TRBV5-1 and TRBJ1-2, is as follows: KAGVTQTPRYLIKTRGQQVTLSCSPISGHRSVSWYQQTPGQGLQFLFEYFSETQRNKGNFPGRFSGRQFSNSRSEMNVSTLELGDSALYLCASSLGQVYASATYGYTFGSGTRLTVV.

The genes are TRBV4-1 and TRBJ1-6; D is ambiguous. Per the germline V gene, CDR1 is MGHRA and CDR2 is YSYEKL. The CDR3 loop spans 17 amino acids. V gave up 4 bases and J gave up 1 base, with 14 bases separating them. DNA for the CDR3: TGCGCCAGCAGCCTCTCCTATGAGGAGTCCTATAATTCACCCCTCCACTTT. Translation gives CASSLSYEESYNSPLHF.

The CDR3 DNA reads TGTGCCTGGAGGGGCACTGGGGCCAACGTCCTGACTTTC. This codes for CAWRGTGANVLTF. The chain is built from TRBV2 and TRBJ2-6; D is perhaps TRBD2 (6 bases). Trimming shortened V by 11 bases and J by 2 bases, and 10 bases separated the two germline ends. The CDR3 has 13 residues. Germline assignment: CDR1 SNHLY and CDR2 FYNNEI.

This sequence joins TRBV7-8 and TRBJ1-1; D uncertain. CDR3 length: 13 amino acids. V lost 3 bases, J lost 1 base, and 6 bases lay in between. Germline CDR1 is SGHVS and CDR2 is FQNEAQ. The CDR3 loop reads CASSFSPNTEAFF. CDR3 nucleotides: TGTGCCAGCAGCTTCTCCCCGAACACTGAAGCTTTCTTT.

The chain has TRBV5-1 and TRBJ1-4; 7 nucleotides agree with TRBD1. The CDR3 extends over 15 amino acids. J was trimmed by 7 bases and V by 0 bases; bases with no gene match: 6. The germline gives CDR1 SGHRS, CDR2 YFSETQ. The CDR3 DNA reads TGCGCCAGCAGCTTGGGACAGGGCCGGGGTGAAAAACTGTTTTTT. It yields the protein CASSLGQGRGEKLFF.

The CDR3 reads CASNLRLAGGDTGELFF. In DNA, the CDR3 is TGTGCCAGCAACCTCCGACTAGCGGGGGGGGACACCGGGGAGCTGTTTTTT. The J gene is TRBJ2-2, the V gene TRBV3-1 (or the pseudogene TRBV3-2), with TRBD2 matching 14 bases. V dropped 7 bases and J dropped 3; count of bases not matched to a gene: 7. Germline CDR1 reads LGHDT; CDR2 reads YNNKEL (reference sequence). CDR3 length equals 17 residues.

This clone was seen more than once but under ten times. In DNA form, the CDR3 reads TGTGCCAGCAGTGTTGGAGGACAGGGGCAAGGTGAAAAACTGTTTTTT. This codes for CASSVGGQGQGEKLFF. V usage is TRBV6-1 and J usage is TRBJ1-4; 9 bases agree with TRBD1. The ends lost 4 bases at V and 7 bases at J; junction bases unmatched: 10. CDR1 and CDR2 from the germline V gene are MNHNS and SASEGT. The CDR3 runs to 16 residues.